These 8 T cell receptor beta chains were sequenced from one sample in a study of OX40 agonist ivuxolimab in advanced cancers. The table came from immunoSEQ multiplex PCR; TCRdb's copy has only in-frame clones and leaves some out. The sample has 99,000 or so clones; roughly 94% are singletons. The sequenced sample was CD4+ or CD8+ T cells sorted from blood, obtained in a trial of the OX40 agonist ivuxolimab. These receptors were taken from an adult with an advanced solid tumor such as melanoma, head and neck, liver or kidney cancer.

The rearrangement uses TRBV20-1 and TRBJ1-3; D is undetermined. The CDR3 covers 11 residues. Germline CDR1 reads DFQATT; CDR2 reads SNEGSKA (reference sequence). V shed 6 bases and J shed 8 bases, with 11 bases lying between them. The CDR3 DNA reads TGCAGTGCGAGGGCCCTTGACACCATATATTTT. This sequence encodes CSARALDTIYF.

The chain has TRBV4-1 and TRBJ2-3, with a weak D call TRBD1 (6 bases). The CDR3 covers 15 residues. Germline loops: CDR1 MGHRA, CDR2 YSYEKL. The V and J ends lost 0 bases and 2 bases respectively, with 9 bases between them. CDR3: CASSQDGQTTDTQYF. CDR3 sequence (DNA): TGCGCCAGCAGCCAAGACGGACAGACCACAGATACGCAGTATTTT.

The chain links TRBV7-2 to TRBJ2-7, with a weak D call TRBD2 (6 bases). CDR1 and CDR2 from the germline V gene are SGHTA and FQGNSA. V shed 6 bases and J shed 6 bases, with 12 bases lying between them. CDR3 length equals 12 residues. DNA for the CDR3: TGTGCCAGCAGGACTAGTGTCGGCGAGCAGTACTTC. Amino acid sequence: CASRTSVGEQYF. The complete variable domain, with remaining parts taken from reference TRBV7-2 and TRBJ2-7, reads GAGVSQSPSNKVTEKGKDVELRCDPISGHTALYWYRQSLGQGLEFLIYFQGNSAPDKSGLPSDRFSAERTGGSVSTLTIQRTQQEDSAVYLCASRTSVGEQYFGPGTRLTVT.

The genes are TRBV6-1 and TRBJ2-1, with D perhaps matching TRBD1 or TRBD2 (5 bases each). CDR1 MNHNS and CDR2 SASEGT come from the germline V gene. CDR3 length: 13 amino acids. V was clipped by 2 bases and J by 7 bases, with 9 bases between them. The CDR3 sequence: CASSETGQNEQFF. DNA for the CDR3: TGTGCCAGCAGTGAAACGGGGCAAAATGAGCAGTTCTTC.

The gene calls are TRBV4-1 and TRBJ2-7; D remains unclear. V shed 0 bases and J shed 3 bases, with 15 bases lying between them. Germline loops: CDR1 MGHRA, CDR2 YSYEKL. The length of the CDR3 is 16 residues. As DNA, the CDR3 is TGCGCCAGCAGCCAAGACAGCAGCTCTTTAGGCTACGAGCAGTACTTC. Translation: CASSQDSSSLGYEQYF.

The rearrangement uses TRBV7-9 and TRBJ1-2; D is uncertain. V was cut by 7 bases and J by 3 bases, with 12 bases left in between. The germline V gene has CDR1 SEHNR and CDR2 FQNEAQ (reference sequence). The CDR3 length is 13 residues. CDR3 protein: CASTRDKDYGYTF. In DNA, the CDR3 is TGTGCCAGCACCCGAGACAAAGACTATGGCTACACCTTC.

The rearrangement uses TRBV21-1 and TRBJ2-7; TRBD1, the D gene given by the table, was not confirmed from the DNA. TRBV21-1 corresponds to a pseudogene. This CDR3 region has 20 residues. For the CDR3, the DNA is TGTGCCAGCAGCAAGTGGGGCGAAGAAGGAGACAGGGTGTGGGTTTACGAGCAGTACTTC. It specifies CASSKWGEEGDRVWVYEQYF.

This chain connects TRBV5-1 to TRBJ2-5, with D unresolved. Trimming stripped 4 bases from V and 2 bases from J, with 3 bases between. The CDR3 consists of 11 residues. The germline V gene encodes CDR1 SGHRS and CDR2 YFSETQ. This chain's CDR3 is CASSVQETQYF. CDR3 DNA sequence: TGCGCCAGCAGCGTACAAGAGACCCAGTACTTC.